This T cell receptor (beta chain) was observed in a study of technical replicates of blood from a few donors. Germline values: CDR1 SEHNR, CDR2 FQNEAQ (reference sequence). CDR3 length equals 15 residues. The ends lost 8 bases at V and 1 base at J; junction bases unmatched: 10. Some clones are missing from TCRdb's copy, which holds only in-frame ones; the method was immunoSEQ multiplex PCR. This table has approximately 73,000 clones, approximately 96% appearing once. This sequence originates from a human donor in good health. This chain connects TRBV7-9 to TRBJ1-1, with 7 nucleotides matching TRBD1. Input material: T cells isolated from PBMCs. The CDR3 sequence: CASVRAGGKNTEAFF. CDR3 DNA sequence: TGTGCCAGCGTGCGAGCAGGGGGGAAGAACACTGAAGCTTTCTTT.